One T cell receptor beta chain is described in this entry. The length of the CDR3 is 19 residues. Per the germline V gene, CDR1 is PRHDT and CDR2 is FYEKMQ (reference sequence). With V trimmed by 5 bases and J by 0 bases, 14 bases remained unmatched. The sample's treatment: around 19 received Ad26.COV2.S at low or high dose, single or two shots; five or six received placebo; per-sample allocation not given. Repertoires come from day 63 after the first vaccine or placebo injection. The data belong to a study of Ad26.COV2.S vaccination and SARS-CoV-2 variants. Some clones are missing from TCRdb's copy, which holds only in-frame ones; the method was immunoSEQ multiplex PCR. The repertoire holds around 300,000 clones, 75% to 90% seen once, with about 10% in the top ten.

The source is a person aged 18-65 years who received the Ad26.COV2.S COVID-19 vaccine or a placebo. Material: peripheral blood, obtained in a trial of Ad26.COV2.S vaccine versus placebo. J is TRBJ2-3 and V is TRBV13; TRBD2 matches 10 bases. This chain's CDR3 is CASSPRSLAGATSTDTQYF. The CDR3 DNA is TGTGCCAGCAGCCCTAGATCGCTAGCGGGGGCCACTAGCACAGATACGCAGTATTTT.